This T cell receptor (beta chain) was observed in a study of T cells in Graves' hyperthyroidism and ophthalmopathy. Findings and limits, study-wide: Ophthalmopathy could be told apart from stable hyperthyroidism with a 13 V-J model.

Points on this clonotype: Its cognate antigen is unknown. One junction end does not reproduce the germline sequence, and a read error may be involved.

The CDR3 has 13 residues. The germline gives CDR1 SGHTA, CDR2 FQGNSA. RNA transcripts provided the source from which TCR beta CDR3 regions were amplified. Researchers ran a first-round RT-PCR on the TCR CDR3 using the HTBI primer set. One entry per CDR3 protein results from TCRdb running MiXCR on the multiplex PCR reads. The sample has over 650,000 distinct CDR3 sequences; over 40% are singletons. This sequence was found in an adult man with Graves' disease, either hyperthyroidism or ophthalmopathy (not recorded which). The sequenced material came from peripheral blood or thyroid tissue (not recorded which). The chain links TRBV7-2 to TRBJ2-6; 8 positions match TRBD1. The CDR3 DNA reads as TGTGCCAGCAGATACACAGGGGGCAACGTCCTGACTTTC. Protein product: CASRYTGGNVLTF.